These T cell receptor beta chains were read from a single sample in a study of blood T cell repertoires in COVID-19. TCRdb's table, derived via immunoSEQ multiplex PCR, lists solely in-frame clones and lacks some. The sample lists some 190,000 clones; roughly 85% were seen once. Specimen: peripheral blood. These receptors all stem from a woman between 55 and 75 years old with acute or convalescent COVID-19. Both conserved end residues are part of each CDR3. The D gene is left open where the match is weak. The size entry is marked missing in some rows and otherwise reads once, few, many or a size class.

size	V	D	J	CDR3	DNA
NA	TRBV28	TRBD2	TRBJ2-2	CASKESGTGTGELFF	TGTGCCAGCAAAGAGAGCGGGACCGGGACCGGGGAGCTGTTTTTT
few	TRBV11-3	TRBD1	TRBJ2-1	CASSEGQVGEQFF	TGTGCCAGCAGCGAAGGACAGGTCGGTGAGCAGTTCTTC
NA	TRBV10-3	TRBD1	TRBJ2-1	CAISVNRGVGNEQFF	TGTGCCATCAGTGTAAACAGGGGTGTGGGGAATGAGCAGTTCTTC
NA	TRBV18	NA	TRBJ1-1	CASSPRTVNTEAFF	TGTGCCAGCTCACCGCGGACAGTGAACACTGAAGCTTTCTTT
NA	TRBV2	TRBD1	TRBJ1-5	CASSKDRDQPQHF	TGTGCCAGCAGTAAGGACAGGGATCAGCCCCAGCATTTT
few	TRBV19	NA	TRBJ2-2	CASSTRQYTGELFF	TGTGCCAGTAGCACCCGACAGTACACCGGGGAGCTGTTTTTT
NA	TRBV12-5	NA	TRBJ2-7	CASGLAGSHEQYF	TGTGCTAGTGGTTTGGCCGGGTCCCACGAGCAGTACTTC
NA	TRBV14	NA	TRBJ1-1	CASSQTQGSTEAFF	TGTGCCAGCAGCCAAACACAGGGAAGCACTGAAGCTTTCTTT
NA	TRBV19	TRBD1	TRBJ1-6	CASSIGTGTSSYNSPLHF	TGTGCCAGTAGTATTGGGACAGGGACCAGCTCCTATAATTCACCCCTCCACTTT
once	TRBV4-1	NA	TRBJ2-5	CASSQDSRGGETQYF	TGCGCCAGCAGCCAAGACTCGCGGGGCGGGGAGACCCAGTACTTC
NA	TRBV28	NA	TRBJ1-5	CASSLGRGNQPQHF	TGTGCCAGCAGCCTTGGGCGCGGCAATCAGCCCCAGCATTTT
NA	TRBV4-1	TRBD2	TRBJ2-7	CASSQEGTSGYEQYF	TGCGCCAGCAGCCAAGAAGGGACTAGCGGGTACGAGCAGTACTTC